This TCR beta chain was obtained from a study of Graves' ophthalmopathy and Graves' hyperthyroidism. Scientists amplified the TCR beta CDR3 regions from RNA transcripts. The workflow started with a first-round RT-PCR run with HTBI primers and then moved on to a second-round multiplex PCR. From the multiplex PCR reads, TCRdb called clonotypes with MiXCR, one entry per CDR3 protein. The sample yields 360,000 or so distinct CDR3 sequences, 15% to 20% seen once. Germline CDR1 is SQVTM and CDR2 is ANQGSEA. J lost 8 bases, V lost 0 bases, and 8 bases had no gene match. The CDR3 runs 14 residues. This clonotype was counted ten times or more.

The chain couples TRBV29-1 to TRBJ1-2, with 8 bases that match TRBD1. The material sequenced was peripheral blood. This TCR was recovered from a woman between 18 and 30 years old with Graves' ophthalmopathy. CDR3: CSVEDTTGGQGYTF. CDR3 coding DNA: TGCAGCGTTGAAGACACCACAGGGGGTCAGGGCTACACCTTC.